This T cell receptor (beta chain) appears in the sequencing data of a study of blood T cell repertoires in COVID-19. Study-level information: Sources were T cells, B-cell-depleted T cells, or PBMCs; the material itself was cDNA or gDNA.

V was clipped by 6 bases and J by 7 bases, with 10 bases between them. This CDR3 contains 12 residues. In the study's own analysis: Amplified reference gene primers provided the basis for estimating nucleated cell counts. Assay used: immunoSEQ multiplex PCR; TCRdb lists only in-frame clones, some missing. D and trimming come from the DNA, and the V and J calls and clone size come from that table. The repertoire consists of under 150,000 clones, with about four fifths occurring once and the leading ten covering 9.5% to 15%. The source of this sequence is a human donor in a cohort sampled during active COVID-19. The V and J genes are TRBV12-3 or TRBV12-4 and TRBJ2-1; D is possibly TRBD1 (5 bases). The sample comprised peripheral blood. The CDR3 region is CASRRQKNEQFF. CDR3 nucleotide sequence: TGTGCCAGCAGGCGACAGAAAAATGAGCAGTTCTTC.